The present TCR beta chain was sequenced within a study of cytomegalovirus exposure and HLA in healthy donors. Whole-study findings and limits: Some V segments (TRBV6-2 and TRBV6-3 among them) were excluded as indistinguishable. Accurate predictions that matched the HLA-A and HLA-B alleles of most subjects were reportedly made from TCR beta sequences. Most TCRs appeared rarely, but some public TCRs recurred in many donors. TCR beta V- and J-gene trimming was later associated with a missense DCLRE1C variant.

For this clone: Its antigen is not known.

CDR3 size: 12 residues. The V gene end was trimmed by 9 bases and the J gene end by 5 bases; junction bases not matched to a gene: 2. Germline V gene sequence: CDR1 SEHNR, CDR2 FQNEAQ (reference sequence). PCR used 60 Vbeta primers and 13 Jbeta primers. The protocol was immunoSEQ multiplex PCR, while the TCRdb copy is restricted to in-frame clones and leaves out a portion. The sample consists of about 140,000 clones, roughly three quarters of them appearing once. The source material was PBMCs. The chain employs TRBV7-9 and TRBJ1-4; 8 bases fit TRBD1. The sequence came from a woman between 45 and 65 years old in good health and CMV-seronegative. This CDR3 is CASRQGNEKLFF. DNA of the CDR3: TGTGCCAGTAGACAGGGGAATGAAAAACTGTTTTTT.